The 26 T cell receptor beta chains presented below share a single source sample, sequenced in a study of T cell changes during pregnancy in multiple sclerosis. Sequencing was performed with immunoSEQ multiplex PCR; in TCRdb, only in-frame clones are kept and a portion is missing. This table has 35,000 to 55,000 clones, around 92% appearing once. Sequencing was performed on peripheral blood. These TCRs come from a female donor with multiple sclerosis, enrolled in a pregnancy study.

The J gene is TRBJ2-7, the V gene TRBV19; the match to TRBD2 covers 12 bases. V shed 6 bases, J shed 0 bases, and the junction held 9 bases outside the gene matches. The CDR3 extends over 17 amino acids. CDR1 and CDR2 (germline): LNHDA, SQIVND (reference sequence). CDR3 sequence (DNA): TGTGCCAGTAGCACGACTAGCGGGAGTAATAGCTCCTACGAGCAGTACTTC. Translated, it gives CASSTTSGSNSSYEQYF. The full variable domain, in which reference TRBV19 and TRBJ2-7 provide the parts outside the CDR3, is DGGITQSPKYLFRKEGQNVTLSCEQNLNHDAMYWYRQDPGQGLRLIYYSQIVNDFQKGDIAEGYSVSREKKESFPLTVTSAQKNPTAFYLCASSTTSGSNSSYEQYFGPGTRLTVT.

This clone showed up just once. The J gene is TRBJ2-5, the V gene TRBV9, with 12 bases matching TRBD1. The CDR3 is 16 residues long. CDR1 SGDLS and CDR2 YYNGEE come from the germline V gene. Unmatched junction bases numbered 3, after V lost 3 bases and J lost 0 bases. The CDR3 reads CASSEGTGGYQETQYF. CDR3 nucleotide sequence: TGTGCCAGCAGCGAGGGGACAGGGGGCTACCAAGAGACCCAGTACTTC.

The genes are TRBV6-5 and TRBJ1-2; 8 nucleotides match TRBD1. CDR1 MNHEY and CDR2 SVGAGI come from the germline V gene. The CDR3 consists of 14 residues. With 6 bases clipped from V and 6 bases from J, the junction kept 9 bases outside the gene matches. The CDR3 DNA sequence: TGTGCCAGCAGGGACAGGGCTGAACAGGATGGCTACACCTTC. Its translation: CASRDRAEQDGYTF.

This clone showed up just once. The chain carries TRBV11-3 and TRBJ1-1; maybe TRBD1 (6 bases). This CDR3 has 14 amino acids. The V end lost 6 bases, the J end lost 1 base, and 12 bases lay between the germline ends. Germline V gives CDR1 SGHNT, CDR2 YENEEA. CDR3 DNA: TGTGCCAGCAGGTTGGGGGGGGCGAACACTGAAGCTTTCTTT. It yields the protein CASRLGGANTEAFF.

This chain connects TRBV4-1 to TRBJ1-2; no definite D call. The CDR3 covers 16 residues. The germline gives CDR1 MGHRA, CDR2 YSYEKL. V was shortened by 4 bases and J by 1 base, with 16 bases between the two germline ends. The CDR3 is CASSPLPQKINYGYTF. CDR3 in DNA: TGCGCCAGCAGCCCACTTCCTCAGAAAATTAACTATGGCTACACCTTC.

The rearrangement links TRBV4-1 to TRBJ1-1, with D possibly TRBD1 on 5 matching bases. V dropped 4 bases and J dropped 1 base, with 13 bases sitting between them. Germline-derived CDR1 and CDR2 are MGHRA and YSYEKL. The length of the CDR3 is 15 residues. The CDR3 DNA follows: TGCGCCAGCAGCCTCCGGGACTCCCAGAACACTGAAGCTTTCTTT. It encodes CASSLRDSQNTEAFF.

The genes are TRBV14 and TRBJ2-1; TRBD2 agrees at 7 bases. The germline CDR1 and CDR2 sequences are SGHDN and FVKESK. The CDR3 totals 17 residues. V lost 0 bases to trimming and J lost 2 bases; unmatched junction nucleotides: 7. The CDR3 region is CASSQDPAGWAYNEQFF. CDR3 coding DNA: TGTGCCAGCAGCCAAGATCCAGCGGGATGGGCCTACAATGAGCAGTTCTTC.

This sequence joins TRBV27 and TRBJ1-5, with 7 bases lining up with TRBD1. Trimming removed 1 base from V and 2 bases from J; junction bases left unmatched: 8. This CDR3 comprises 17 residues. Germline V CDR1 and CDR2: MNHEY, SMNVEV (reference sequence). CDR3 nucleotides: TGTGCCAGCAGTTTATATTACAGGGGAGACGGCAATCAGCCCCAGCATTTT. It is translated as CASSLYYRGDGNQPQHF.

In DNA form, the CDR3 reads TGTGCCATCAGTGACAGAATCTACGAGCAGTACTTC. Its translation: CAISDRIYEQYF. This chain joins TRBV10-3 and TRBJ2-7; D gene unclear. Germline CDR1 ENHRY, CDR2 SYGVKD. V was pared by 3 bases and J by 3 bases, with 6 bases between. The CDR3 is 12 residues long.

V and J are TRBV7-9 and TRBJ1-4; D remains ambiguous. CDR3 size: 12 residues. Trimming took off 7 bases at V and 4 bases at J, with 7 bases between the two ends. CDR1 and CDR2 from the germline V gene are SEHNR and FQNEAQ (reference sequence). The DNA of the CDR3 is TGTGCCAGCATCCAGAGTAATGAAAAACTGTTTTTT. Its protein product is CASIQSNEKLFF.

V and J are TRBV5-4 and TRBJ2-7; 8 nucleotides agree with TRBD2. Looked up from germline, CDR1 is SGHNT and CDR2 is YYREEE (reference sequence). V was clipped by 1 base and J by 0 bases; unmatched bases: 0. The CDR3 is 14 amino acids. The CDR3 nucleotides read TGTGCCAGCAGCTTGAGCGGGAGCTCCTACGAGCAGTACTTC. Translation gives CASSLSGSSYEQYF.

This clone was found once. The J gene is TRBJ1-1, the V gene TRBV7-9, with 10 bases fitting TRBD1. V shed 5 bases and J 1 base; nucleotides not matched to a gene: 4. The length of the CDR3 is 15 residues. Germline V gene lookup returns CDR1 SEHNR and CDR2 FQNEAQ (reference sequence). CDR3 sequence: CASSLRTGGNTEAFF. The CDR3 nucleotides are TGTGCCAGCAGCCTCAGGACAGGGGGGAACACTGAAGCTTTCTTT.

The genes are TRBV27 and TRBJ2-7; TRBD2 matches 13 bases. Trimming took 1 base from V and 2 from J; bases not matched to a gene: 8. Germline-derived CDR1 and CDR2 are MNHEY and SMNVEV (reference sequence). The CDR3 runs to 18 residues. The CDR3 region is CASSLWERGLAGTYEQYF. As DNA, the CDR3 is TGTGCCAGCAGTTTATGGGAGCGGGGACTAGCGGGAACCTACGAGCAGTACTTC.

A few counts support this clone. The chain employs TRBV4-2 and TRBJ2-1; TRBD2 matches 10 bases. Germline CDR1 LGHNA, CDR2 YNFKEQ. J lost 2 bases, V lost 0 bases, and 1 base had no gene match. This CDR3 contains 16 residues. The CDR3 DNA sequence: TGTGCCAGCAGCCAAGATGGGACTAGCGCCTACAATGAGCAGTTCTTC. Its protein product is CASSQDGTSAYNEQFF.

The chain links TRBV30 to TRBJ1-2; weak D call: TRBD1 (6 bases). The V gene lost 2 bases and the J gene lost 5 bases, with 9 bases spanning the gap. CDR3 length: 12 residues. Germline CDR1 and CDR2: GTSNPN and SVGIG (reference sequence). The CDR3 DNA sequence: TGTGCCTGGAGTTCCGACAGGTATGGCTACACCTTC. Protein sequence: CAWSSDRYGYTF.

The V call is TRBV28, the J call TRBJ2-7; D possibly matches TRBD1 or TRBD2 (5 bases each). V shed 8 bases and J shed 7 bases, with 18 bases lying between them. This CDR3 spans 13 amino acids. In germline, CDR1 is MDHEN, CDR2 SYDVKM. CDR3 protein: CASDRGPNREQYF. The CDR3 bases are TGTGCCAGCGACCGGGGCCCTAATCGGGAGCAGTACTTC.

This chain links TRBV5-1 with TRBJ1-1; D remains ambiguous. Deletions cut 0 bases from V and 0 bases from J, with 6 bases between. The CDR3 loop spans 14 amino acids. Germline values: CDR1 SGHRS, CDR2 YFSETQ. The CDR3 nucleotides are TGCGCCAGCAGCTTGGCACCGCTGAACACTGAAGCTTTCTTT. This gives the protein CASSLAPLNTEAFF.

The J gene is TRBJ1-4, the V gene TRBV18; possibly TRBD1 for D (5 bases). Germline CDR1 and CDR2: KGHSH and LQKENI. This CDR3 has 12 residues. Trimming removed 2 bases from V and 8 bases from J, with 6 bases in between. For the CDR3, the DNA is TGTGCCAGCTCACCAGGGGGAGAAAAACTGTTTTTT. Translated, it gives CASSPGGEKLFF.

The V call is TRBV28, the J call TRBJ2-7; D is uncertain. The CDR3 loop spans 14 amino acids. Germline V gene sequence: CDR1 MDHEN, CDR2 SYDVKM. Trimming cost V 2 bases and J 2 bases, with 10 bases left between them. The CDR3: CASSLQGGTYEQYF. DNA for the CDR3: TGTGCCAGCAGTTTACAAGGCGGAACCTACGAGCAGTACTTC.

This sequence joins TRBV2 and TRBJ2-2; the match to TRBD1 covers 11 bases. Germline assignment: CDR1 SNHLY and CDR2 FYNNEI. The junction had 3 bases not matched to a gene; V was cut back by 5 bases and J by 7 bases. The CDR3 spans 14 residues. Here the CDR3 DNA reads TGTGCCAGCAGTACGGGACAGGGGGTCGGGGAGCTGTTTTTT. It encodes CASSTGQGVGELFF. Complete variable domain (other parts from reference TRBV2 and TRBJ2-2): EPEVTQTPSHQVTQMGQEVILRCVPISNHLYFYWYRQILGQKVEFLVSFYNNEISEKSEIFDDQFSVERPDGSNFTLKIRSTKLEDSAMYFCASSTGQGVGELFFGEGSRLTVL.

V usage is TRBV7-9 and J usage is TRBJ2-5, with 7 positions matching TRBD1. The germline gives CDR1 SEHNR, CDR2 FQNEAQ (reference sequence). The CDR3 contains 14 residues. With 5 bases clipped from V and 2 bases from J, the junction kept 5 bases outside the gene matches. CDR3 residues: CASSPSRGQETQYF. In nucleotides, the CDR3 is TGTGCCAGCAGCCCAAGCAGGGGGCAAGAGACCCAGTACTTC. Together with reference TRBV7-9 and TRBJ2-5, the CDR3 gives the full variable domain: DTGVSQNPRHKITKRGQNVTFRCDPISEHNRLYWYRQTLGQGPEFLTYFQNEAQLEKSRLLSDRFSAERPKGSFSTLEIQRTEQGDSAMYLCASSPSRGQETQYFGPGTRLLVL.

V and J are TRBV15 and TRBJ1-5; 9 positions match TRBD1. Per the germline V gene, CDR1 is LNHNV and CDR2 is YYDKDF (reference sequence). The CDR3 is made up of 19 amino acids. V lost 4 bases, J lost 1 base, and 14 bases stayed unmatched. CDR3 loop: CATSTYLGQGRGSNQPQHF. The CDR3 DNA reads TGTGCCACCAGCACCTATCTAGGACAGGGGAGAGGAAGCAATCAGCCCCAGCATTTT.

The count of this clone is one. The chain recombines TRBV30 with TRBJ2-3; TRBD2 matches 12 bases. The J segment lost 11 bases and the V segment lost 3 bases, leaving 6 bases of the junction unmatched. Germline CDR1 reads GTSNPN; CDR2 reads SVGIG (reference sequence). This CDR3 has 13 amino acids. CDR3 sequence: CAWSHRTSGVQYF. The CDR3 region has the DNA TGTGCCTGGAGCCACCGGACTAGCGGGGTGCAGTATTTT.

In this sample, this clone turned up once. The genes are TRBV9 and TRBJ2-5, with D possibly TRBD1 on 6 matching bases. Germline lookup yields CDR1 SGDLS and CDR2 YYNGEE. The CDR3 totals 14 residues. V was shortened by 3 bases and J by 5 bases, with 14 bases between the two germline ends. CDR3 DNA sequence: TGTGCCAGCAGCGCGGACAGTACTGGGGAGACCCAGTACTTC. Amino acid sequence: CASSADSTGETQYF.

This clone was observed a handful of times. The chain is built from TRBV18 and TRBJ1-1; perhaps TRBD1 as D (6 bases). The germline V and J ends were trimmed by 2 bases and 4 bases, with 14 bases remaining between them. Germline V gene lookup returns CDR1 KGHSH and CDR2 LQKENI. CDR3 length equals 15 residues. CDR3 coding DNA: TGTGCCAGCTCACCAGGGCCCGGGGGGCCCACTGAAGCTTTCTTT. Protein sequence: CASSPGPGGPTEAFF.

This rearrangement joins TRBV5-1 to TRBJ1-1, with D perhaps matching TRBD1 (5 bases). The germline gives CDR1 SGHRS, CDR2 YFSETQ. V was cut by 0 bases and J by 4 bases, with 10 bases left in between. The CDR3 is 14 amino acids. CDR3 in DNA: TGCGCCAGCAGCTTGGGGGGGAGGATCACTGAAGCTTTCTTT. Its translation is CASSLGGRITEAFF.